This passage covers 16 T cell receptor beta chains from one sample sequenced in a study of CD8 T cells in Susac syndrome. The RNA input was 0.5 to 1 ug, and it was reverse transcribed with random hexamers. Using its own MiXCR run on the immunoSEQ multiplex PCR reads, TCRdb lists one record per CDR3 protein. Of some 180,000 distinct CDR3 sequences listed, roughly 94% are singletons. Material: CD4+ T cells from PBMCs. The receptors derive from a human donor with Susac syndrome.

This clonotype was observed once. V usage is TRBV5-1 and J usage is TRBJ1-2; D uncertain. The CDR3 covers 14 residues. Germline V gene lookup returns CDR1 SGHRS and CDR2 YFSETQ. Trimming took 2 bases from V and 3 from J, leaving 11 bases between them. DNA of the CDR3: TGCGCCAGCAGCTTTGGAACAGATTACTATGGCTACACCTTC. This codes for CASSFGTDYYGYTF.

The chain has TRBV7-2 and TRBJ2-3; 8 bases fit TRBD2. V lost 0 bases to trimming and J lost 3 bases; unmatched junction nucleotides: 5. The CDR3 is 16 amino acids. Germline-derived CDR1 and CDR2 are SGHTA and FQGNSA. The CDR3 DNA sequence: TGTGCCAGCAGCTTAGCGCTCAGCGGGAGAACAGATACGCAGTATTTT. It codes for CASSLALSGRTDTQYF. The complete variable domain, with remaining parts taken from reference TRBV7-2 and TRBJ2-3, reads GAGVSQSPSNKVTEKGKDVELRCDPISGHTALYWYRQSLGQGLEFLIYFQGNSAPDKSGLPSDRFSAERTGGSVSTLTIQRTQQEDSAVYLCASSLALSGRTDTQYFGPGTRLTVL.

The V call is TRBV3-1, the J call TRBJ1-5, with D possibly TRBD1 on 5 matching bases. Germline lookup yields CDR1 LGHDT and CDR2 YNNKEL (reference sequence). The CDR3 has 14 residues. V gave up 0 bases and J gave up 7 bases, with 10 bases separating them. CDR3 protein: CASSQDWGNQPQHF. DNA for the CDR3: TGTGCCAGCAGCCAAGATTGGGGGAACCAGCCCCAGCATTTT.

The rearrangement links TRBV11-1 to TRBJ2-5, with D hard to call. CDR3 length: 15 amino acids. Germline V gene lookup returns CDR1 SGHAT and CDR2 FQDESV (reference sequence). V was shortened by 5 bases and J by 2 bases, with 15 bases between the two germline ends. As DNA, the CDR3 is TGTGCCAGCAGCCCACAACAAGGTAGACAAGAGACCCAGTACTTC. Amino acids: CASSPQQGRQETQYF. The full variable domain, its missing parts supplied by reference TRBV11-1 and TRBJ2-5, is EAEVAQSPRYKITEKSQAVAFWCDPISGHATLYWYRQILGQGPELLVQFQDESVVDDSQLPKDRFSAERLKGVDSTLKIQPAELGDSAMYLCASSPQQGRQETQYFGPGTRLLVL.

J is TRBJ2-3 and V is TRBV24-1, with unresolved D. The CDR3 totals 18 residues. Trimming removed 1 base from V and 0 bases from J, with 16 bases in between. CDR1 and CDR2 (germline): KGHDR, SFDVKD. Here the CDR3 DNA reads TGTGCCACCAGTGATTTTCGGAGTTCAACAGAGAGCACAGATACGCAGTATTTT. Translation gives CATSDFRSSTESTDTQYF.

V and J are TRBV11-2 and TRBJ2-5; no firm D call. Germline V gives CDR1 SGHAT, CDR2 FQNNGV. V lost 5 bases and J lost 5, with 18 bases in between. This CDR3 has 15 residues. CDR3 in DNA: TGTGCCAGCAGCCCCCTCGGTGGGGAATGGGAGACCCAGTACTTC. This encodes CASSPLGGEWETQYF.

V gene TRBV20-1 combines with J gene TRBJ2-7, with D tentatively TRBD1 or TRBD2 (6 bases each). Germline V lookup: CDR1 DFQATT, CDR2 SNEGSKA (reference sequence). This CDR3 contains 17 residues. Trimming shortened V by 0 bases and J by 4 bases, and 22 bases separated the two germline ends. The CDR3 DNA follows: TGCAGTGCTAGAGATCCCGCCAGTGAGGGGGGAGCGTACGAGCAGTACTTC. Protein: CSARDPASEGGAYEQYF.

The CDR3 reads CASSLTAPDGKLFF. In nucleotides, the CDR3 is TGTGCCAGCAGCTTAACGGCACCGGATGGGAAACTGTTTTTT. The chain is built from TRBV7-8 and TRBJ1-4, with D unclear. V shed 2 bases and J shed 11 bases, with 15 bases lying between them. Germline V gene lookup returns CDR1 SGHVS and CDR2 FQNEAQ. CDR3 size: 14 residues.

The V gene is TRBV11-2, the J gene TRBJ2-3; unclear D gene. V lost 6 bases, J lost 4 bases, and 14 bases lay in between. Germline assignment: CDR1 SGHAT and CDR2 FQNNGV. This CDR3 is 14 amino acids long. Here the CDR3 reads CASSPRSLPDTQYF. The CDR3 coding sequence is TGTGCCAGCAGTCCGAGGTCCCTACCAGATACGCAGTATTTT.

This chain joins TRBV24-1 and TRBJ2-1; 10 nucleotides line up with TRBD1. In germline, CDR1 is KGHDR, CDR2 SFDVKD. CDR3 size: 14 residues. V was clipped by 7 bases and J by 4 bases; unmatched bases: 3. This chain's CDR3 is CATSRTGGYNEQFF. The CDR3 DNA reads as TGTGCCACCAGCCGGACAGGGGGGTACAATGAGCAGTTCTTC.

This clonotype was found once. The rearrangement uses TRBV5-1 and TRBJ2-5, with 7 bases aligning to TRBD2. CDR1 and CDR2 (germline): SGHRS, YFSETQ. The CDR3 length is 16 residues. Unmatched junction bases numbered 10, after V lost 4 bases and J lost 1 base. CDR3 in amino acids: CASSPKTSSIQETQYF. CDR3 nucleotides: TGCGCCAGCAGCCCTAAGACTAGCTCCATCCAAGAGACCCAGTACTTC.

V is TRBV5-1 and J is TRBJ1-4, with D unclear. CDR1 and CDR2 (germline): SGHRS, YFSETQ. The V gene lost 1 base and the J gene lost 5 bases, with 9 bases spanning the gap. The CDR3 runs to 14 residues. CDR3 DNA sequence: TGCGCCAGCAGCTTGTCCCCACCGAATGAAAAACTGTTTTTT. Translation: CASSLSPPNEKLFF.

The rearrangement links TRBV29-1 to TRBJ2-3; D gene ambiguous. Trimming cost V 4 bases and J 2 bases, with 13 bases left between them. The germline CDR1 and CDR2 sequences are SQVTM and ANQGSEA. The CDR3 is 14 residues long. The CDR3 spells CSVAPRGTTDTQYF. The CDR3 nucleotides are TGCAGCGTTGCCCCCCGAGGCACCACAGATACGCAGTATTTT.

The chain combines TRBV9 with TRBJ2-3, with TRBD2 identical over 7 bases. This CDR3 region has 15 residues. Trimming removed 3 bases from V and 1 base from J; junction bases left unmatched: 5. Germline V CDR1 and CDR2: SGDLS, YYNGEE. The chain's CDR3 is CASSALLARTDTQYF. CDR3 coding DNA: TGTGCCAGCAGCGCCCTACTAGCGCGCACAGATACGCAGTATTTT. Combining the CDR3 with reference TRBV9 and TRBJ2-3 gives the whole variable domain DSGVTQTPKHLITATGQRVTLRCSPRSGDLSVYWYQQSLDQGLQFLIQYYNGEERAKGNILERFSAQQFPDLHSELNLSSLELGDSALYFCASSALLARTDTQYFGPGTRLTVL.

The V gene is TRBV12-3 or TRBV12-4, the J gene TRBJ2-5, with a possible D match to TRBD2 (6 bases). There are 14 residues in the CDR3. V dropped 8 bases and J dropped 6 bases, with 19 bases sitting between them. CDR3 nucleotide sequence: TGTGCCAGCTCCCCGGGAGCGGGTGTGAAGACCCAGTACTTC. It encodes CASSPGAGVKTQYF.

This sequence joins TRBV4-1 and TRBJ2-2; 8 nucleotides match TRBD2. The junction had 6 bases not matched to a gene; V was cut back by 1 base and J by 5 bases. Germline CDR1 is MGHRA and CDR2 is YSYEKL. The CDR3 has 16 amino acids. CDR3 coding DNA: TGCGCCAGCAGCCAAGCGGCGGCGGGAGGTACCGGGGAGCTGTTTTTT. Amino acids: CASSQAAAGGTGELFF.